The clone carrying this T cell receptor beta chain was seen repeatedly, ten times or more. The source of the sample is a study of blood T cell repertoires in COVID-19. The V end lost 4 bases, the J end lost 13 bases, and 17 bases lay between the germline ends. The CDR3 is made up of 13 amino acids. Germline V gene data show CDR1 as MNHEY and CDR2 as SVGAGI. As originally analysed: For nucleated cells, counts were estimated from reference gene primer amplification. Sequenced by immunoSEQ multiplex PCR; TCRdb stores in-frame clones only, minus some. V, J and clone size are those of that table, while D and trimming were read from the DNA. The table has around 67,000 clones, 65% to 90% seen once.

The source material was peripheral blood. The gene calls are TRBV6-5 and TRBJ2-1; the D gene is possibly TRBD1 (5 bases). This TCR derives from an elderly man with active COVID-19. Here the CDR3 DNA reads TGTGCCAGCAGTTCCACCCTCACAGGCGATCAGTTCTTC. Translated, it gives CASSSTLTGDQFF.